Listed here are 27 T cell receptor beta chains from one sample, sequenced in a study of blood T cells in healthy people across ages. Then a second PCR, running roughly 7 to 11 cycles, was carried out with a sample-barcoded 5' primer and a J-beta primer mix. A single record per CDR3 protein comes from TCRdb applying MiXCR to the 5' RACE reads. Of hundreds of thousands of distinct CDR3 sequences listed, roughly two fifths were seen once; the top ten hold about 30%. Sequencing was performed on blood. These receptors originate from a man aged 80 or over in good health.

The chain combines TRBV7-6 with TRBJ1-2, with a possible D match to TRBD1 (6 bases). The CDR3 consists of 15 residues. Deletions cut 3 bases from V and 3 bases from J, with 14 bases between. CDR1 and CDR2 from the germline V gene are SGHVS and FNYEAQ. The CDR3 DNA reads TGTGCCAGCAGCTTGGGGGACACTGCTCACTATGGCTACACCTTC. Encoded protein: CASSLGDTAHYGYTF.

Comment on this clonotype: A much larger clone lies a single base off, so this may be a read error. The chain employs TRBV5-1 and TRBJ2-7, with D unresolved. From germline, CDR1 is SGHRS and CDR2 YFSETQ. The CDR3 length is 14 residues. V lost 4 bases to trimming and J lost 4 bases, with 15 bases between them. CDR3 DNA: TGCGCCAGCAGCGTGGGCCAGGACCTGTACGAGCAGTACTTC. The encoded protein is CASSVGQDLYEQYF.

The chain uses TRBV3-1 and TRBJ1-2; weak D call: TRBD1 (6 bases). The CDR3 runs 18 residues. Trimming took off 4 bases at V and 1 base at J, with 22 bases between the two ends. CDR1 is LGHDT and CDR2 is YNNKEL in the germline V gene (reference sequence). The CDR3 DNA reads TGTGCCAGCAGCCGAGGGGCAGGGGCAGACGATCTTAACTATGGCTACACCTTC. Translating gives CASSRGAGADDLNYGYTF.

This chain joins TRBV12-3 or TRBV12-4 and TRBJ1-5; a possible D gene is TRBD1 (6 bases). V was clipped by 6 bases and J by 5 bases, with 14 bases between them. This CDR3 spans 14 amino acids. The CDR3 DNA sequence: TGTGCCAGCAGAGTTACAGGGCCCTATCAGCCCCAGCATTTT. Residues: CASRVTGPYQPQHF.

This clonotype was seen many times. At one end the junction does not follow the germline gene, possibly because of a read error. The V call is TRBV27, the J call TRBJ2-5; either TRBD1 or TRBD2 may supply D (5 bases each). Germline V gene lookup returns CDR1 MNHEY and CDR2 SMNVEV (reference sequence). This CDR3 is built from 14 residues. The CDR3 protein is CASRFLGRQETQYF. CDR3 DNA sequence: TGTGCCAGCCGTTTTTTGGGACGGCAAGAGACCCAGTACTTC.

This clonotype was observed a handful of times. The V call is TRBV5-1, the J call TRBJ2-4; no clear D gene. The CDR3 is 14 residues long. Per germline, CDR1 SGHRS and CDR2 YFSETQ. V was clipped by 4 bases and J by 5 bases, with 13 bases between them. In DNA, the CDR3 is TGCGCCAGCAGCGCCGGCCCCTCCCAAAACATTCAGTACTTC. Amino acids: CASSAGPSQNIQYF.

Ten or more counts support this clonotype. This chain links TRBV2 with TRBJ2-5, with no clear D. V was trimmed by 11 bases and J by 1 base, leaving 14 bases between them. Germline V gives CDR1 SNHLY, CDR2 FYNNEI. There are 13 residues in the CDR3. CDR3 DNA: TGTGCCCAGCAACGGGCAGCCCAAGAGACCCAGTACTTC. This translates into CAQQRAAQETQYF.

This clonotype has at least ten counts. The chain couples TRBV7-9 to TRBJ2-5; tentative D call: TRBD2 (5 bases). The germline V and J ends were trimmed by 4 bases and 5 bases, with 11 bases remaining between them. This CDR3 contains 13 residues. Germline values: CDR1 SEHNR, CDR2 FQNEAQ (reference sequence). The CDR3 sequence: CASSSTGWETQYF. The CDR3 DNA reads as TGTGCCAGCAGCTCGACGGGGTGGGAGACCCAGTACTTC.

The chain combines TRBV7-6 with TRBJ2-1; 8 bases are shared with TRBD1. The CDR3 spans 17 residues. V shed 2 bases, J shed 2 bases, and the junction held 8 bases outside the gene matches. CDR1 and CDR2 (germline): SGHVS, FNYEAQ. The CDR3 region has the DNA TGTGCCAGCAGCTTAACCACAGGGGGTAGCCCCTACAATGAGCAGTTCTTC. Amino acid sequence: CASSLTTGGSPYNEQFF.

The rearrangement joins TRBV4-1 to TRBJ2-7; possible D gene TRBD1, 5 bases. The V gene lost 0 bases and the J gene lost 0 bases, with 9 bases spanning the gap. This CDR3 is built from 15 residues. Germline V lookup: CDR1 MGHRA, CDR2 YSYEKL. The CDR3, as DNA: TGCGCCAGCAGCCAAGACCGGACATACTCCTACGAGCAGTACTTC. Amino acid sequence: CASSQDRTYSYEQYF.

This clonotype came up many times. The rearrangement links TRBV7-2 to TRBJ1-2; D remains unclear. CDR1 SGHTA and CDR2 FQGNSA come from the germline V gene. This CDR3 is 12 amino acids long. V lost 1 base, J lost 8 bases, and 8 bases lay in between. The CDR3 DNA reads TGTGCCAGCAGCTTAGGGGCAGGAGGCTACACCTTC. It specifies CASSLGAGGYTF.

The chain has TRBV19 and TRBJ2-4, with TRBD1 matching over 7 bases. This CDR3 is built from 16 residues. The germline CDR1 and CDR2 sequences are LNHDA and SQIVND (reference sequence). V trimming: 6 bases; J trimming: 0 bases; junction bases outside the gene matches: 8. This CDR3 is CASSSTGDLAKNIQYF. DNA of the CDR3: TGTGCCAGTAGCTCTACAGGGGATCTAGCCAAAAACATTCAGTACTTC.

The chain links TRBV7-9 to TRBJ2-1; 12 bases agree with TRBD2. CDR1 is SEHNR, CDR2 FQNEAQ, per germline (reference sequence). J gave up 7 bases and V 5 bases, and 9 bases lay outside the gene matches. The CDR3 has 16 residues. CDR3 sequence: CASSGRLAGAINEQFF. CDR3 nucleotide sequence: TGTGCCAGCAGCGGGCGACTAGCGGGAGCGATTAATGAGCAGTTCTTC.

As DNA, the CDR3 is TGTGCCAGCAGCTCGCGTTCGGGACAGGGGAATGAAAAACTGTTTTTT. Protein: CASSSRSGQGNEKLFF. J is TRBJ1-4 and V is TRBV3-1, with TRBD1 identical over 10 bases. Germline V gene sequence: CDR1 LGHDT, CDR2 YNNKEL (reference sequence). There are 16 residues in the CDR3. V gave up 5 bases and J gave up 5 bases; unmatched junction bases: 8.

The chain is built from TRBV11-2 and TRBJ2-1, with no clear D. The CDR3 is 14 amino acids. Germline CDR1 is SGHAT and CDR2 is FQNNGV. The ends were cut back, 1 base at V and 5 bases at J, with 9 bases in the middle. Here the CDR3 reads CASSLGIAHNEQFF. The CDR3 DNA follows: TGTGCCAGCAGCTTAGGTATTGCGCACAATGAGCAGTTCTTC.

A few counts support this clonotype. The J gene is TRBJ2-7, the V gene TRBV15; possible D gene TRBD2, 6 bases. Per germline, CDR1 LNHNV and CDR2 YYDKDF (reference sequence). Trimming shortened V by 1 base and J by 4 bases, and 8 bases separated the two germline ends. The CDR3 spans 13 residues. The DNA of the CDR3 is TGTGCCACCAGCAGAGGGGGGAGGTACGAGCAGTACTTC. It is translated as CATSRGGRYEQYF.

The chain carries TRBV20-1 and TRBJ2-1, with D maybe TRBD2 (5 bases). Deletions cut 0 bases from V and 7 bases from J, with 16 bases between. Germline V gene lookup returns CDR1 DFQATT and CDR2 SNEGSKA (reference sequence). The CDR3 spans 15 residues. In nucleotides, the CDR3 is TGCAGTGCTAGAGATATGGCGGGTCTAAGGAATGAGCAGTTCTTC. Protein sequence: CSARDMAGLRNEQFF.

This clonotype was observed a handful of times. The CDR3 DNA follows: TGTGCCAGCCAGGCGGGGTTAAGGGAGACCCAGTACTTC. Protein: CASQAGLRETQYF. The chain is built from TRBV7-9 and TRBJ2-5; TRBD2 might be the D (6 bases). The germline V gene encodes CDR1 SEHNR and CDR2 FQNEAQ (reference sequence). Trimming took off 8 bases at V and 5 bases at J, with 15 bases between the two ends. This CDR3 is built from 13 residues.

This chain uses TRBV7-2 with TRBJ2-7; D might be TRBD2 (6 bases). The DNA end favors TRBJ2-5, so the J call may be wrong. CDR1 SGHTA and CDR2 FQGNSA come from the germline V gene. CDR3 length: 15 residues. As DNA, the CDR3 is TGTGCCAGCAGCCCCTGGACTACCATTGAAGAGACCCAGTACTTC. This encodes CASSPWTTIEETQYF.

A few counts support this clonotype. At one end the junction does not follow the germline gene, possibly because of a read error. The chain recombines TRBV20-1 with TRBJ2-5; possible D gene TRBD1, 5 bases. Germline CDR1 reads DFQATT; CDR2 reads SNEGSKA (reference sequence). CDR3 length: 13 residues. The chain's CDR3 is CSVRVQGKETQYF. The CDR3 DNA follows: TGCAGTGTTAGAGTGCAGGGAAAAGAGACCCAGTACTTC.

The chain couples TRBV3-1 to TRBJ2-1, with D perhaps TRBD2 (6 bases). CDR3 length: 13 residues. The V and J ends lost 0 bases and 15 bases respectively, with 15 bases between them. Germline CDR1 LGHDT, CDR2 YNNKEL (reference sequence). The CDR3 sequence is CASSQDMEGKPFF. CDR3 DNA sequence: TGTGCCAGCAGCCAAGATATGGAGGGGAAGCCGTTCTTC.

This clonotype was counted between two and nine times. J is TRBJ2-5 and V is TRBV14; D is unclear. With 4 bases removed from V and 5 bases from J, the gap between germline ends came to 8 bases. CDR1 is SGHDN, CDR2 FVKESK, per germline. The CDR3 length is 12 residues. The CDR3 DNA reads as TGTGCCAGCAGCCCCTTCCCGGAGACCCAGTACTTC. It codes for CASSPFPETQYF.

The V gene is TRBV6-2 or TRBV6-3, the J gene TRBJ2-7, with 9 bases aligning to TRBD2. The DNA end lines up better with TRBJ2-5; the J call may be wrong. The CDR3 length is 15 residues. Looked up from germline, CDR1 is MNHEY and CDR2 is SVGEGT. Written as DNA, the CDR3 is TGTGCCAGCAGTGCCGCTAGCGGGGAGTGGGAGACCCAGTACTTC. It specifies CASSAASGEWETQYF.

The rearrangement links TRBV18 to TRBJ2-7; 8 nucleotides agree with TRBD1. Trimming removed 5 bases from V and 7 bases from J; junction bases left unmatched: 4. CDR1 is KGHSH, CDR2 LQKENI, per germline. The length of the CDR3 is 12 residues. The CDR3 loop is CASSGQGDEQYF. The CDR3 DNA sequence: TGTGCCAGCTCAGGACAGGGCGATGAGCAGTACTTC.

This clonotype was detected a few times. The V gene is TRBV5-1, the J gene TRBJ2-5; 8 positions match TRBD1. Germline values: CDR1 SGHRS, CDR2 YFSETQ. J gave up 5 bases and V 2 bases, and 8 bases lay outside the gene matches. The CDR3 contains 15 residues. This CDR3 reads CASSLSGNRGETQYF. The DNA for the CDR3 is TGCGCCAGCAGCTTATCCGGTAACAGGGGGGAGACCCAGTACTTC.

This clonotype has just a few counts. The chain links TRBV2 to TRBJ2-5, with 14 bases that match TRBD2. The CDR3 has 16 amino acids. Per the germline V gene, CDR1 is SNHLY and CDR2 is FYNNEI. The junction had 5 bases not matched to a gene; V was cut back by 6 bases and J by 2 bases. The CDR3 nucleotides read TGTGCCAGCAGGAAGGGGACTAGCGGGAGACAAGAGACCCAGTACTTC. Residues: CASRKGTSGRQETQYF. Filled out from reference TRBV2 and TRBJ2-5, the complete variable domain reads EPEVTQTPSHQVTQMGQEVILRCVPISNHLYFYWYRQILGQKVEFLVSFYNNEISEKSEIFDDQFSVERPDGSNFTLKIRSTKLEDSAMYFCASRKGTSGRQETQYFGPGTRLLVL.

The J gene is TRBJ2-1, the V gene TRBV7-2, with 12 bases matching TRBD1. CDR1 and CDR2 from the germline V gene are SGHTA and FQGNSA. Germline trimming cut 5 bases from V and 8 bases from J; bases unmatched to any gene: 10. The CDR3 consists of 16 residues. The CDR3 bases are TGTGCCAGCAGCCGAGAGGGGACAGGGGGCTTGGATGAGCAGTTCTTC. Residues: CASSREGTGGLDEQFF.